Listed here are 8 T cell receptor beta chains from one sample, sequenced in a study of blood T cell repertoires in COVID-19. TCRdb's table, derived via immunoSEQ multiplex PCR, lists solely in-frame clones and lacks some. The table shows almost 70,000 clones, with roughly 73% occurring only once. Sequencing used peripheral blood. The source is a human donor in a cohort sampled during active COVID-19.

The V gene is TRBV6-4, the J gene TRBJ2-3; 7 bases map to TRBD2. CDR1 MRHNA and CDR2 SNTAGT come from the germline V gene. The CDR3 covers 14 residues. The V and J ends lost 7 bases and 1 base, in that order; junction bases with no gene match: 5. In nucleotides, the CDR3 is TGTGCCAGCATCAGGGCGGGAGGCACAGATACGCAGTATTTT. Translation: CASIRAGGTDTQYF.

The chain is built from TRBV7-9 and TRBJ2-7, with D possibly TRBD2 on 6 matching bases. There are 15 residues in the CDR3. Trimming left V 4 bases short and J 2 bases short, with 15 bases between. Germline CDR1 and CDR2: SEHNR and FQNEAQ (reference sequence). CDR3 amino acids: CASSSRTIGTYEQYF. CDR3 coding DNA: TGTGCCAGCAGCTCTCGGACTATTGGAACCTACGAGCAGTACTTC.

The V call is TRBV29-1, the J call TRBJ2-7, with unresolved D. The ends were cut back, 0 bases at V and 2 bases at J, with 5 bases in the middle. Germline lookup yields CDR1 SQVTM and CDR2 ANQGSEA. This CDR3 has 12 amino acids. This CDR3 is CSVEDRTYEQYF. In nucleotides, the CDR3 is TGCAGCGTTGAAGACAGGACCTACGAGCAGTACTTC.

The chain has TRBV18 and TRBJ2-7; 7 bases line up with TRBD1. Germline V gene lookup returns CDR1 KGHSH and CDR2 LQKENI. Trimming cost V 5 bases and J 7 bases; bases outside gene matches: 8. The CDR3 loop spans 13 amino acids. The CDR3 loop is CASSVGTAGEQYF. CDR3 in DNA: TGTGCCAGCTCAGTAGGGACAGCCGGAGAGCAGTACTTC.

This sequence joins TRBV6-6 and TRBJ1-1; TRBD1 is a possible D gene (6 bases). Germline assignment: CDR1 MNHNY and CDR2 SVGAGI (reference sequence). V dropped 2 bases and J dropped 4 bases, with 14 bases sitting between them. This CDR3 region has 15 residues. The CDR3 reads CASSYGGAQGTEAFF. The CDR3 DNA reads as TGTGCCAGCAGTTACGGGGGGGCGCAAGGCACTGAAGCTTTCTTT.

The V call is TRBV4-2, the J call TRBJ2-1; TRBD1 is a possible D gene (5 bases). Trimming removed 1 base at V and 4 bases at J, with 17 bases between. CDR1 and CDR2 from the germline V gene are LGHNA and YNFKEQ. The CDR3 is 17 residues long. The CDR3 spells CASSQARGGNDYNEQFF. The CDR3 DNA is TGTGCCAGCAGCCAAGCTAGGGGTGGGAACGATTACAATGAGCAGTTCTTC.

J is TRBJ2-3 and V is TRBV5-1; TRBD2 agrees at 13 bases. V lost 2 bases, J lost 2 bases, and 11 bases stayed unmatched. Germline loops: CDR1 SGHRS, CDR2 YFSETQ. This CDR3 has 19 amino acids. CDR3 in amino acids: CASSFPGGLAGRNTDTQYF. CDR3 DNA sequence: TGCGCCAGCAGCTTCCCGGGGGGACTAGCGGGACGAAACACAGATACGCAGTATTTT.

This clone was seen a single time. The V call is TRBV25-1, the J call TRBJ1-2, with TRBD1 matching 10 bases. CDR3 length: 14 residues. V shed 1 base, J shed 8 bases, and the junction held 4 bases outside the gene matches. The germline gives CDR1 MGHDK, CDR2 SYGVNS. This chain's CDR3 is CASSEWGQGNGYTF. As DNA, the CDR3 is TGTGCCAGCAGTGAATGGGGACAGGGGAACGGCTACACCTTC.